This T cell receptor (beta chain) is drawn from a study of regulatory T cells in long-lasting Graves disease. Overall study: Persistent Graves' disease meant over 5 years of antithyroid drugs with positive TSH receptor antibodies. Study-wide results and caveats: Persistent patients shared more public clonotypes (2,741) than newly diagnosed patients (966). Repertoires from persistent disease leaned toward TRBV28, TRBJ1-2 and TRBJ2-5.

For TCR beta, libraries came from iRepertoire HTBI primers and Arm-PCR of CDR3 regions. TCRdb independently ran MiXCR on the multiplex PCR reads; one entry per CDR3 protein. The table records around 400,000 distinct CDR3 sequences, roughly 23% of them present only once. The V end lost 2 bases, the J end lost 4 bases, and 8 bases lay between the germline ends. The CDR3 loop spans 13 amino acids. Germline CDR1 MNHEY, CDR2 SMNVEV (reference sequence). In this sample, this clonotype turned up many times. What it recognizes is unknown. As for time point: persistent/refractory GD, antithyroid drugs over 5 years with positive TRAb. PBMCs were the source of the RNA used for TCR sequencing.

The rearrangement links TRBV27 to TRBJ1-1; no clear D gene. The receptor was isolated from a female donor with Graves disease. Here the sequenced sample was peripheral blood mononuclear cells (PBMCs), taken when the disease was refractory, from a patient treated with antithyroid drugs. CDR3 residues: CASSLGWGTEAFF. In DNA, the CDR3 is TGTGCCAGCAGTTTAGGCTGGGGCACTGAAGCTTTCTTT.